Shown below are 11 T cell receptor beta chains from a single sample sequenced in a study of T cell repertoires in cytomegalovirus infection (dated 2019 in TCRdb). The listed sequencing device is Illumina HiSeq 1500. The raw public data were reprocessed by TCRdb itself: fastp quality trimming at Q25, MiXCR clonotype calling, in-frame beta chains only. Entries that share a CDR3 protein sequence are merged under the most common genes and DNA. Counted in this sample were roughly 230,000 distinct CDR3 sequences; about 20% of them appeared once. Of the sample, about 20% is held by the ten largest clones. Input material: CD8+ T cells from PBMCs. All receptors come from a human donor in good health (CMV status not recorded). Some clones in this sample may be carry-over from other donors' samples.

The rearrangement links TRBV6-2 or TRBV6-3 to TRBJ2-5; D remains unclear. The CDR3 length is 14 residues. The V and J ends lost 2 bases and 0 bases respectively, with 7 bases between them. Germline CDR1 reads MNHEY; CDR2 reads SVGEGT. The CDR3 DNA is TGTGCCAGCAGTTACAAGGGTTACCAAGAGACCCAGTACTTC. Translated: CASSYKGYQETQYF.

In this sample, this clonotype turned up a few times. This chain's CDR3 is CASSQEVFGQGPDTIYF. The DNA of the CDR3 is TGTGCCAGCAGCCAAGAGGTTTTTGGACAGGGACCTGACACCATATATTTT. J is TRBJ1-3 and V is TRBV14; 8 bases are shared with TRBD1. Germline-derived CDR1 and CDR2 are SGHDN and FVKESK. V trimming: 0 bases; J trimming: 8 bases; junction bases outside the gene matches: 12. This CDR3 is built from 17 residues.

This clonotype came up a few times. CDR3 region: CASRGGWAEEQFF. The CDR3 nucleotides read TGTGCCAGCAGGGGGGGGTGGGCAGAGGAGCAGTTCTTC. The rearrangement uses TRBV7-9 and TRBJ2-1; TRBD2 agrees at 7 bases. This CDR3 is 13 amino acids long. The germline CDR1 and CDR2 sequences are SEHNR and FQNEAQ (reference sequence). The V segment lost 6 bases and the J segment 10 bases; nucleotides outside the gene matches: 9.

This clonotype has ten or more counts. The CDR3 DNA sequence: TGTGCCAGCAGCCCCTGGACAGGGGATGAAAAACTGTTTTTT. Translated: CASSPWTGDEKLFF. This chain connects TRBV7-2 to TRBJ1-4; 9 nucleotides line up with TRBD1. V was clipped by 5 bases and J by 6 bases; unmatched bases: 4. Per the germline V gene, CDR1 is SGHTA and CDR2 is FQGNSA. This CDR3 spans 14 amino acids.

This clonotype has more than one count but fewer than ten. The chain recombines TRBV9 with TRBJ2-3, with 8 bases matching TRBD2. Germline trimming cut 2 bases from V and 3 bases from J; bases unmatched to any gene: 5. The CDR3 totals 15 residues. Germline V gives CDR1 SGDLS, CDR2 YYNGEE. CDR3 sequence: CASSVWRGDTDTQYF. As DNA, the CDR3 is TGTGCCAGCAGCGTTTGGCGGGGGGATACAGATACGCAGTATTTT.

In its sample, this clonotype was seen a few times. The rearrangement uses TRBV6-1 and TRBJ1-5, with 7 bases matching TRBD1. The CDR3 contains 14 residues. The germline CDR1 and CDR2 sequences are MNHNS and SASEGT. J was trimmed by 1 base and V by 7 bases; bases with no gene match: 4. CDR3 sequence: CASTEDRSNQPQHF. Here the CDR3 DNA reads TGTGCCAGCACCGAGGACAGGAGCAATCAGCCCCAGCATTTT.

The chain recombines TRBV20-1 with TRBJ2-1; 9 nucleotides match TRBD2. The CDR3 loop spans 15 amino acids. V gave up 2 bases and J gave up 8 bases; unmatched junction bases: 10. From germline, CDR1 is DFQATT and CDR2 SNEGSKA (reference sequence). This CDR3 is CSARLGGGALDEQFF. The DNA for the CDR3 is TGCAGTGCTAGATTGGGCGGGGGGGCCTTGGATGAGCAGTTCTTC.

This clonotype was detected only a few times. V and J are TRBV15 and TRBJ1-4; TRBD1 is a possible D gene (6 bases). CDR1 and CDR2 from the germline V gene are LNHNV and YYDKDF (reference sequence). V was pared by 8 bases and J by 0 bases, with 13 bases between. This CDR3 region has 15 residues. CDR3: CATETGEATNEKLFF. The CDR3, as DNA: TGTGCCACCGAGACAGGTGAAGCAACTAATGAAAAACTGTTTTTT.

This clonotype has a handful of counts. The chain recombines TRBV28 with TRBJ2-7, with D possibly called TRBD1 or TRBD2 (6 bases each). V lost 5 bases and J 2 bases, leaving 13 bases between the germline ends. The CDR3 extends over 14 amino acids. Germline V CDR1 and CDR2: MDHEN, SYDVKM. In DNA form, the CDR3 reads TGTGCCAGCAGTCTTTGGGGGGACACCTACGAGCAGTACTTC. Translating gives CASSLWGDTYEQYF.

The table lists this clonotype with many counts. The genes are TRBV7-6 and TRBJ2-1, with 8 bases matching TRBD2. This CDR3 has 17 amino acids. V was clipped by 2 bases and J by 0 bases; unmatched bases: 6. Germline CDR1 is SGHVS and CDR2 is FNYEAQ. The CDR3 DNA is TGTGCCAGCAGCTTACAGGGCGGGGGGTACTCCTACAATGAGCAGTTCTTC. Its protein is CASSLQGGGYSYNEQFF.

This clonotype was seen a few times. This chain connects TRBV19 to TRBJ2-1; D is ambiguous. Germline assignment: CDR1 LNHDA and CDR2 SQIVND (reference sequence). The CDR3 extends over 16 amino acids. The V gene lost 3 bases and the J gene lost 2 bases, with 14 bases spanning the gap. CDR3 nucleotide sequence: TGTGCCAGTAGTATGTTGAGTATTGCGACCTACAATGAGCAGTTCTTC. Its translation: CASSMLSIATYNEQFF.